This entry lists 23 T cell receptor beta chains sequenced from one sample in a study of blood T cell repertoires in COVID-19. Assay: immunoSEQ multiplex PCR; the TCRdb copy retains only in-frame clones and omits some. Among roughly 80,000 clones listed, 85% to 95% were seen once. Sample: peripheral blood. These receptors came from a man in his fifties or sixties with acute or convalescent COVID-19.

This clone was detected a few times. CDR3 in DNA: TGTGCCAGACCCAGCGGGACCCCGATGGATACGCAGTATTTT. Protein sequence: CARPSGTPMDTQYF. V and J are TRBV5-3 and TRBJ2-3; 7 bases are a match to TRBD2. TRBV5-3 is flagged as an ORF with uncertain function. This CDR3 has 14 residues. V lost 7 bases, J lost 6 bases, and 11 bases stayed unmatched.

The chain is built from TRBV4-2 and TRBJ2-2; maybe TRBD2 (6 bases). CDR1 and CDR2 (germline): LGHNA, YNFKEQ. Trimming pared 4 bases from V and 4 bases from J, leaving 13 bases between. The CDR3 contains 15 residues. CDR3 sequence (DNA): TGTGCCAGCAGCCCCGGGACTCCATCCACCGGGGAGCTGTTTTTT. Its translation is CASSPGTPSTGELFF.

This chain connects TRBV6-5 to TRBJ2-5; D is ambiguous. V gave up 0 bases and J gave up 4 bases, with 9 bases separating them. From germline, CDR1 is MNHEY and CDR2 SVGAGI. CDR3 length: 14 residues. This CDR3 reads CASSYSGARETQYF. The CDR3 nucleotides are TGTGCCAGCAGTTACTCCGGAGCTAGAGAGACCCAGTACTTC.

The chain employs TRBV19 and TRBJ1-6, with D possibly matching TRBD1 (5 bases). This CDR3 comprises 13 residues. The V end was cut by 5 bases, the J end by 7 bases, with 9 bases between. The germline V gene has CDR1 LNHDA and CDR2 SQIVND (reference sequence). Written as DNA, the CDR3 is TGTGCCAGTAGTCCCCGACAGAATTCACCCCTCCACTTT. The encoded protein is CASSPRQNSPLHF. The complete variable domain, with remaining parts taken from reference TRBV19 and TRBJ1-6, reads DGGITQSPKYLFRKEGQNVTLSCEQNLNHDAMYWYRQDPGQGLRLIYYSQIVNDFQKGDIAEGYSVSREKKESFPLTVTSAQKNPTAFYLCASSPRQNSPLHFGNGTRLTVT.

This chain links TRBV12-3 or TRBV12-4 with TRBJ1-5; D possibly corresponds to TRBD1 (6 bases). The CDR3 is 13 amino acids. V was shortened by 11 bases and J by 4 bases, with 15 bases between the two germline ends. CDR3 DNA sequence: TGTGCCGGGGCACTAACAGGGAATCAGCCCCAGCATTTT. Protein product: CAGALTGNQPQHF.

The chain carries TRBV6-5 and TRBJ2-7, with D maybe TRBD1 (6 bases). V lost 2 bases, J lost 4 bases, and 15 bases lay in between. The CDR3 is made up of 15 amino acids. CDR1 is MNHEY and CDR2 is SVGAGI in the germline V gene. CDR3 coding DNA: TGTGCCAGCAGTTACGCCCCAGGGGCGGAATACGAGCAGTACTTC. Its protein product is CASSYAPGAEYEQYF.

The chain couples TRBV7-9 to TRBJ1-2, with 8 bases fitting TRBD1. Trimming removed 1 base from V and 7 bases from J; junction bases left unmatched: 2. The germline gives CDR1 SEHNR, CDR2 FQNEAQ (reference sequence). The CDR3 has 13 residues. The CDR3 nucleotides are TGTGCCAGCAGCTTAGGACAGGGGACTGGCTACACCTTC. Translation gives CASSLGQGTGYTF.

This chain connects TRBV5-1 to TRBJ2-5; 8 bases match TRBD1. The length of the CDR3 is 17 residues. Germline trimming cut 0 bases from V and 4 bases from J; bases unmatched to any gene: 11. Germline V gene sequence: CDR1 SGHRS, CDR2 YFSETQ. CDR3 in amino acids: CASSLGLTGDQSETQYF. In DNA, the CDR3 is TGCGCCAGCAGCTTGGGCCTGACAGGGGATCAGTCAGAGACCCAGTACTTC.

This rearrangement joins TRBV19 to TRBJ1-1; a possible D gene is TRBD1 (5 bases). The CDR3 is 14 residues long. Trimming took off 5 bases at V and 2 bases at J, with 12 bases between the two ends. Germline V gene data show CDR1 as LNHDA and CDR2 as SQIVND (reference sequence). The CDR3 protein is CASSAWGGNTEAFF. The DNA of the CDR3 is TGTGCCAGTAGTGCGTGGGGGGGAAACACTGAAGCTTTCTTT.

J is TRBJ2-5 and V is TRBV29-1, with a possible D match to TRBD2 (8 bases). The CDR3 spans 13 residues. Germline loops: CDR1 SQVTM, CDR2 ANQGSEA. The V end was cut by 7 bases, the J end by 3 bases, with 15 bases between. The CDR3 DNA sequence: TGCAGCGCCGGGACAGCGGGGGAAGAGACCCAGTACTTC. Its protein product is CSAGTAGEETQYF.

The chain couples TRBV19 to TRBJ1-5; 8 nucleotides line up with TRBD1. J was trimmed by 2 bases and V by 8 bases; bases with no gene match: 5. Per germline, CDR1 LNHDA and CDR2 SQIVND (reference sequence). This CDR3 is built from 14 residues. CDR3: CASSLTGGNQPQHF. CDR3 coding DNA: TGTGCCAGTTCCCTGACAGGGGGCAATCAGCCCCAGCATTTT.

The V and J genes are TRBV27 and TRBJ1-6, with D perhaps TRBD1 (6 bases). V lost 4 bases, J lost 0 bases, and 7 bases lay in between. The germline gives CDR1 MNHEY, CDR2 SMNVEV (reference sequence). The CDR3 runs 15 residues. CDR3 DNA: TGTGCCAGCAGTTCACAGGGCTCCTATAATTCACCCCTCCACTTT. Protein product: CASSSQGSYNSPLHF.

J is TRBJ2-3 and V is TRBV6-5; D is possibly TRBD2 (6 bases). In germline, CDR1 is MNHEY, CDR2 SVGAGI. V was cut by 6 bases and J by 2 bases, with 9 bases left in between. The CDR3 contains 13 residues. The CDR3 DNA follows: TGTGCCAGCAGGGGGAGGACCACAGATACGCAGTATTTT. Amino acids: CASRGRTTDTQYF.

J is TRBJ2-3 and V is TRBV28, with D perhaps TRBD2 (6 bases). Deletions cut 8 bases from V and 0 bases from J, with 18 bases between. The germline CDR1 and CDR2 sequences are MDHEN and SYDVKM. The CDR3 contains 16 residues. The CDR3 bases are TGTGCCAGCGGATCCCCTAGCGCGCCTAGCACAGATACGCAGTATTTT. It codes for CASGSPSAPSTDTQYF.

There are a few counts of this clone. V gene TRBV5-1 combines with J gene TRBJ2-2; the D gene is possibly TRBD2 (6 bases). V lost 7 bases and J 4 bases, leaving 14 bases between the germline ends. The CDR3 spans 14 residues. The germline CDR1 and CDR2 sequences are SGHRS and YFSETQ. In DNA form, the CDR3 reads TGCGCCAGCCTCACGGGGGACCCCACCGGGGAGCTGTTTTTT. This gives the protein CASLTGDPTGELFF.

The chain carries TRBV19 and TRBJ2-7; TRBD1 is a possible D gene (6 bases). Between the trimmed V and J ends, which lost 5 bases and 2 bases, there was a span of 10 bases. This CDR3 comprises 13 residues. The germline V gene has CDR1 LNHDA and CDR2 SQIVND (reference sequence). Written as DNA, the CDR3 is TGTGCCAGTAGTGGGGCAGGGGCCTACGAGCAGTACTTC. Protein product: CASSGAGAYEQYF.

This chain uses TRBV18 with TRBJ1-4; weak D call: TRBD1 (5 bases). The CDR3 loop spans 15 amino acids. Trimming removed 6 bases at V and 2 bases at J, with 13 bases between. Germline V lookup: CDR1 KGHSH, CDR2 LQKENI. The CDR3 sequence: CASSPGRQTNEKLFF. For the CDR3, the DNA is TGTGCCAGCTCCCCCGGGCGACAGACTAATGAAAAACTGTTTTTT.

This chain connects TRBV5-6 to TRBJ2-1; 9 bases map to TRBD2. From germline, CDR1 is SGHDT and CDR2 YYEEEE. CDR3 length: 16 residues. The ends lost 0 bases at V and 2 bases at J; junction bases unmatched: 3. The CDR3 coding sequence is TGTGCCAGCAGCTTGGAGCCTAGCGGGGCCTACAATGAGCAGTTCTTC. This gives the protein CASSLEPSGAYNEQFF. Using reference TRBV5-6 and TRBJ2-1 for the parts outside the CDR3, the full variable domain is DAGVTQSPTHLIKTRGQQVTLRCSPKSGHDTVSWYQQALGQGPQFIFQYYEEEERQRGNFPDRFSGHQFPNYSSELNVNALLLGDSALYLCASSLEPSGAYNEQFFGPGTRLTVL.

This clone was recorded once. The CDR3 DNA sequence: TGTGCCAGCAGTCCCGGGACTAGCGGGTGGGATGAGCAGTTCTTC. Translation: CASSPGTSGWDEQFF. The chain couples TRBV27 to TRBJ2-1, with 12 bases lining up with TRBD2. The length of the CDR3 is 15 residues. Looked up from germline, CDR1 is MNHEY and CDR2 is SMNVEV (reference sequence). V was pared by 5 bases and J by 8 bases, with 7 bases of the junction left unmatched.

The chain carries TRBV19 and TRBJ2-7; 7 nucleotides match TRBD2. Germline loops: CDR1 LNHDA, CDR2 SQIVND (reference sequence). Trimming at V came to 3 bases and at J to 0 bases, leaving 5 bases not matched to a gene. The CDR3 loop spans 15 amino acids. In nucleotides, the CDR3 is TGTGCCAGTAGTATTACCGGGACTATCTCCTACGAGCAGTACTTC. This translates into CASSITGTISYEQYF. The complete variable domain, with remaining parts taken from reference TRBV19 and TRBJ2-7, reads DGGITQSPKYLFRKEGQNVTLSCEQNLNHDAMYWYRQDPGQGLRLIYYSQIVNDFQKGDIAEGYSVSREKKESFPLTVTSAQKNPTAFYLCASSITGTISYEQYFGPGTRLTVT.

This chain links TRBV30 with TRBJ1-2; D gene unclear. There are 15 residues in the CDR3. In germline, CDR1 is GTSNPN, CDR2 SVGIG (reference sequence). Trimming stripped 0 bases from V and 0 bases from J, with 11 bases between. The chain's CDR3 is CAWSVPGPANYGYTF. CDR3 nucleotides: TGTGCCTGGAGTGTCCCAGGCCCCGCTAACTATGGCTACACCTTC.

The chain uses TRBV9 and TRBJ2-6; TRBD1 matches at 7 bases. V lost 4 bases and J lost 2; bases outside the gene matches: 3. The CDR3 loop spans 15 amino acids. The V gene's germline CDR1 is SGDLS and CDR2 YYNGEE. The CDR3 protein is CASSIGQAGANVLTF. The CDR3 DNA is TGTGCCAGCAGCATAGGACAGGCTGGGGCCAACGTCCTGACTTTC.

The chain couples TRBV29-1 to TRBJ1-2; D not resolved. V was pared by 0 bases and J by 5 bases, with 7 bases between. The CDR3 has 12 amino acids. The germline gives CDR1 SQVTM, CDR2 ANQGSEA. CDR3 coding DNA: TGCAGCGTTGAAGACAGTATGTATGGCTACACCTTC. It translates to CSVEDSMYGYTF.